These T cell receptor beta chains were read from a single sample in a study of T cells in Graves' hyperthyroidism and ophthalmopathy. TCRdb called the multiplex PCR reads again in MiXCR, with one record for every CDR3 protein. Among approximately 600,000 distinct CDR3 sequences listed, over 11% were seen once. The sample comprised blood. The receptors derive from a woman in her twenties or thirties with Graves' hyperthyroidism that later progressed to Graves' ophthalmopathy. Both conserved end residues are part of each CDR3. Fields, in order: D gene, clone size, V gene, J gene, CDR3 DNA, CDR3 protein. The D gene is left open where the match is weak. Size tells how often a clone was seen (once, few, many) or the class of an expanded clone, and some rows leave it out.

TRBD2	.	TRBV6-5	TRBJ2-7	TGTGCCAGCAGTTACTCCCTAGCGGGAGGATCTCACGAGCAGTACTTC	CASSYSLAGGSHEQYF
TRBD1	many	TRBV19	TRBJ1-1	TGTGCCAGTAGTATAGTGGGACAGGGGGCGGAAAACACTGAAGCTTTCTTT	CASSIVGQGAENTEAFF
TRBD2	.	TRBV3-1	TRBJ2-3	TGTGCCAGCAGCCAAGTTGTGGGAGGGGATACGCAGTATTTT	CASSQVVGGDTQYF
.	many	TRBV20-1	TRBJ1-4	TGCAGTGCTAGGGGTGAGCGAGGAGAAAAACTGTTTTTT	CSARGERGEKLFF
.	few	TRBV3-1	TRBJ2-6	TGTGCCAGCCGCGCCCCCTCCAACGTCCTGACTTTC	CASRAPSNVLTF
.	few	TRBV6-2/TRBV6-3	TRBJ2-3	TGTGCCAACAGTTACAGCCCAGATACGCAGTATTTT	CANSYSPDTQYF
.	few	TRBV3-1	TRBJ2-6	TGTGCCAGCAGCCCCCTCGGAGGAACTGGGGCCAACGTCCTGACTTTC	CASSPLGGTGANVLTF
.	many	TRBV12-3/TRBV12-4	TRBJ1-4	TGTGCCAGCTTTCTGAGGGGGAGTAAGGATGAAAAACTGTTTTTT	CASFLRGSKDEKLFF
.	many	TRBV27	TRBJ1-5	TGTGCCAGCAGTCCCTCCCTCGGGTATGGCAATCAGCCCCAGCATTTT	CASSPSLGYGNQPQHF
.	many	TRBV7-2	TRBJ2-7	TGTGCCAGCAGCTCGGGCAGGGCCTCCTACGAGCAGTACTTC	CASSSGRASYEQYF
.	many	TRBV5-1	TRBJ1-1	TGCGCCAGCAGGGGCGGGCACACTGAAGCTTTCTTT	CASRGGHTEAFF
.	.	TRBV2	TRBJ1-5	TGTGCCAGCAGTCGACAGGAATCAAGTAGCAATCAGCCCCAGCATTTT	CASSRQESSSNQPQHF
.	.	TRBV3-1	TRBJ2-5	TGTGCCAGCAGCCAAGGGGGATTCCAAGAGACCCAGTACTTC	CASSQGGFQETQYF
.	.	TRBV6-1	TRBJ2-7	TGTGCCAGCTCCGACGCAAACTCCTACGAGCAGTACTTC	CASSDANSYEQYF
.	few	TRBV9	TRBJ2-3	TGTGCCAGCAGCTTGGTCATCACAGATACGCAGTATTTT	CASSLVITDTQYF
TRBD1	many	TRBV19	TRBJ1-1	TGTGCCAGTAGATTAACCCCCCCCGGGACAGGGAACACTGAAGCTTTCTTT	CASRLTPPGTGNTEAFF
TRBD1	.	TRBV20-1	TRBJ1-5	TGCAGTCCGGACAGGGGGGATCAGCCCCAGCATTTT	CSPDRGDQPQHF
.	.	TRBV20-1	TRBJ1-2	TGCAGTGCTAGAAGCCCCGACTTGCGAGCTAACTATGGCTACACCTTC	CSARSPDLRANYGYTF
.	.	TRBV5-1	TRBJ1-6	TGCGCCAGCAGCGGCCCCGACCCACCCCTCCACTTT	CASSGPDPPLHF
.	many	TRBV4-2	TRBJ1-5	TGTGCCAGCAGCCAAGCCGAAGGTCAGCCCCAGCATTTT	CASSQAEGQPQHF
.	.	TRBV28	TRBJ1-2	TGTGCCATCAGTGTGGACACCGTCTTTGGCTACACCTTC	CAISVDTVFGYTF
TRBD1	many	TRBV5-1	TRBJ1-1	TGCGCCAGCTCTGACAGGGGATGGAACACTGAAGCTTTCTTT	CASSDRGWNTEAFF
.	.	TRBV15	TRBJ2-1	TGTGCCACCAGCAGTGTAGCCGGGACTTACTACAATGAGCAGTTCTTC	CATSSVAGTYYNEQFF
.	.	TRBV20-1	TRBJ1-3	TGCAGTGCTAGAGGCGGGGTTACAGGAAACACCATATATTTT	CSARGGVTGNTIYF
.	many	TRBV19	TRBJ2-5	TGTGCCAGTAGCACACTAGCAGAAGAGACCCAGTACTTC	CASSTLAEETQYF
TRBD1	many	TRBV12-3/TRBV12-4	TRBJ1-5	TGTGCCAGCACCACTAGGCAGGGGGCAAAGAGCAATCAGCCCCAGCATTTT	CASTTRQGAKSNQPQHF
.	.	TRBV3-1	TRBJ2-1	TGTGCCAGCAGCCAAGTGCGGATTCCGAGGTCCTACAATGAGCAGTTCTTC	CASSQVRIPRSYNEQFF
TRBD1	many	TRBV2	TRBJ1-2	TGTGCCAGCAGCCTCAGGGGGGTACACTATGGCTACACCTTC	CASSLRGVHYGYTF
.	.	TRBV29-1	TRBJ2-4	TGCAGCGTTGAAGATAGTATGGGCTCCTTACAGTACTTC	CSVEDSMGSLQYF
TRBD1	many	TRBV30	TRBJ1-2	TGTGCCTGGAGGACAGGGGCTAACTATGGCTACACCTTC	CAWRTGANYGYTF
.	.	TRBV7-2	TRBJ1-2	TGTGCCAACAGCCTTACCGACCCCGGAGGTAACTATGGCTACACCTTC	CANSLTDPGGNYGYTF
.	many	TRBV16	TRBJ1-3	TGTGCCAGCAGCGCAGAAAGTCCTGGAAACACCATATATTTT	CASSAESPGNTIYF
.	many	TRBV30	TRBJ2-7	TGTGCCTGGCAGGGGTTCGACGAGCAGTACTTC	CAWQGFDEQYF
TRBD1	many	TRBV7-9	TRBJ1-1	TGTGCCAGCAGCGGGCCGGACAGGCGGGGGGGCACTGAAGCTTTCTTT	CASSGPDRRGGTEAFF
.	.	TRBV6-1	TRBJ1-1	TGTGCCAGCAGCCTGGATACTGAAGTTTTCTTT	CASSLDTEVFF
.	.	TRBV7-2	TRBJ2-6	TGTGCCAGCAGCTTAGATTTCGGTTCTGGGGCCAACGTCCTGACTTTC	CASSLDFGSGANVLTF
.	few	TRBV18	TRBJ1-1	TGTGCCAGCTGGCTTGGGGTAGGGAACACTGAAGCTTTCTTT	CASWLGVGNTEAFF
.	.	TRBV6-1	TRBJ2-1	TGTGCCAGCAGATTAAGCGGAAATCCCTACAATGAGCAGTTCTTC	CASRLSGNPYNEQFF
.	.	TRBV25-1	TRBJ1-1	TGTGCCAGCAGTGAATCTACAATCTGGAACACTGAAGCTTTCTTT	CASSESTIWNTEAFF
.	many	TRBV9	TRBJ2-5	TGTGCCAGCAGCGTAGGTGTTGAGGGGCGCCAAGAGACCCAGTACTTC	CASSVGVEGRQETQYF
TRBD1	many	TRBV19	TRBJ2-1	TGTGCCAGTAGTATGAGGGACAGCTCCTACAATGAGCAGTTCTTC	CASSMRDSSYNEQFF
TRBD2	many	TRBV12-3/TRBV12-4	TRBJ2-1	TGTGCCAGCAGCTTGGGACTAGCGGGTGGGTGGGTTTTAGGAACACTCTCCTACAATGAGCAGTTCTTC	CASSLGLAGGWVLGTLSYNEQFF
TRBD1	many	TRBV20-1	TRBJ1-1	TGCAGTGCAATGACAGGGACGAACACTGAAGCTTTCTTT	CSAMTGTNTEAFF
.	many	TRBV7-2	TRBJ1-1	TGTGCCAGCAGCTTAGCGCTTTTAGCTGACACTGAAGCTTTCTTT	CASSLALLADTEAFF
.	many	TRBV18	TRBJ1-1	TGTGCCAGCTCACCATACTTAATCGGGGACACTGAAGCTTTCTTT	CASSPYLIGDTEAFF
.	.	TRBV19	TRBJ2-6	TGTGCCAGCGCCAGAGGTCTTACCTCTGGGGCCAACGTCCTGACTTTC	CASARGLTSGANVLTF
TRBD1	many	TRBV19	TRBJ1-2	TGTGCCAGTAGTAAATGGACAGGGGCGGCCGTCTATGGCTACACCTTC	CASSKWTGAAVYGYTF
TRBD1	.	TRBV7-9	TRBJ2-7	TGTGCCAGCAGCCATGACAGGGAGACCTCCTACGAGCAGTACTTC	CASSHDRETSYEQYF
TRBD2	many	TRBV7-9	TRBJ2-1	TGTGCCAGCAGCCTGGGACTAGCGGGAGGATCCTACAATGAGCAGTTCTTC	CASSLGLAGGSYNEQFF
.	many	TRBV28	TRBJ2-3	TGTGCCAGCGCCAAACCTGGACTTTACACAGATACGCAGTATTTT	CASAKPGLYTDTQYF
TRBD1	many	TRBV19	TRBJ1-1	TGTGCCAGTAGACGACAGGGTATGAACACTGAAGCTTTCTTT	CASRRQGMNTEAFF
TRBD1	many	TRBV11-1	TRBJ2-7	TGTGCCAGCAGCATACTGGACAGGGGCGATTACGAGCAGTACTTC	CASSILDRGDYEQYF
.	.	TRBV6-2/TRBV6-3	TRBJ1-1	TGTGCCAGCAGTTGCTCGAGTCCAGGGACAGAAGCTTTCTTT	CASSCSSPGTEAFF
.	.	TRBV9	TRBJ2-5	TGTGCCAGCAGCTCCAGGGGGGGGCCCTTTGAGACCCAGTACTTC	CASSSRGGPFETQYF
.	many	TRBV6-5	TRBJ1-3	TGTGCCAGCAGTTACTCGCAGGCTGGGTCTGGAAACACCATATATTTT	CASSYSQAGSGNTIYF